This TCR beta chain was profiled in a study of T cell responses to AZD1222 COVID-19 vaccine. Study observations and caveats: With two AZD1222 doses given, Spike-specific TCR breadth and depth both rose. Donors in the cohort were predominantly white British and more often female, and clonal diversity was possibly underestimated.

About this clone: Its antigen remains unknown.

Sequenced by immunoSEQ multiplex PCR; TCRdb stores in-frame clones only, minus some. Among 110,000 or so clones listed, around 88% were seen once. Germline V gives CDR1 PRHDT, CDR2 FYEKMQ (reference sequence). J lost 1 base, V lost 5 bases, and 6 bases had no gene match. The CDR3 loop spans 16 amino acids. This chain joins TRBV13 and TRBJ1-1; 11 nucleotides line up with TRBD1. The receptor comes from an adult who received the AZD1222 COVID-19 vaccine. Sequences were derived from peripheral blood, sampled 28 days after the second AZD1222 dose. For the CDR3, the DNA is TGTGCCAGCAGCCTCGGACAGGGGGCGACGAACACTGAAGCTTTCTTT. This translates into CASSLGQGATNTEAFF.